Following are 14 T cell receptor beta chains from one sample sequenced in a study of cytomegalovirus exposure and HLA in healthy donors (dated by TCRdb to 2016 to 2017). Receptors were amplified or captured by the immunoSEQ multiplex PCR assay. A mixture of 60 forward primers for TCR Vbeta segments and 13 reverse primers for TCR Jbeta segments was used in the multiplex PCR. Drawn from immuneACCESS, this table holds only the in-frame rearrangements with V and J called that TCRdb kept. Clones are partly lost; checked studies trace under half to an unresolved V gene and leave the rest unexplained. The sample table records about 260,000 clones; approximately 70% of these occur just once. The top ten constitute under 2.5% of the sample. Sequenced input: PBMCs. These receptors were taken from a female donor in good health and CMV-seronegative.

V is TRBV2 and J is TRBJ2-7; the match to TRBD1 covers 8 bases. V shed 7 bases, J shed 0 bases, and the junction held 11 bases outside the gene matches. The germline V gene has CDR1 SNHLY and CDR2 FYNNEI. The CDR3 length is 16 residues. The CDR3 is CASTIQGGKGSYEQYF. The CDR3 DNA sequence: TGTGCCAGCACTATACAGGGGGGCAAAGGCTCCTACGAGCAGTACTTC.

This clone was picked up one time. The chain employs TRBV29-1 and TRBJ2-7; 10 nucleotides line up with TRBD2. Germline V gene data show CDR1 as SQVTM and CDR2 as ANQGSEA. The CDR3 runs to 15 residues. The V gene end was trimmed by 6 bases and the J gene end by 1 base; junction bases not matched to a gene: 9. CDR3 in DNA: TGCAGCGTCGTGACTAGCGGGCAACCTTCCTACGAGCAGTACTTC. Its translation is CSVVTSGQPSYEQYF.

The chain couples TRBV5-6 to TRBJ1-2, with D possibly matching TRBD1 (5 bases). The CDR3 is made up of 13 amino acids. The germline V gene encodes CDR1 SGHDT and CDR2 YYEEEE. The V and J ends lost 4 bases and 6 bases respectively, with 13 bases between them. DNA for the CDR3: TGTGCCAGCAGCGAAACCAAGGGGAATGGCTACACCTTC. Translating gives CASSETKGNGYTF.

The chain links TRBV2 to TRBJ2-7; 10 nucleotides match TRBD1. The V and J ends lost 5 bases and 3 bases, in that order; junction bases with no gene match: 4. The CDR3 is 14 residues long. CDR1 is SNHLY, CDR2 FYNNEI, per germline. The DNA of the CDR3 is TGTGCCAGCAGTAGGACAGGGGGGTACTACGAGCAGTACTTC. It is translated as CASSRTGGYYEQYF.

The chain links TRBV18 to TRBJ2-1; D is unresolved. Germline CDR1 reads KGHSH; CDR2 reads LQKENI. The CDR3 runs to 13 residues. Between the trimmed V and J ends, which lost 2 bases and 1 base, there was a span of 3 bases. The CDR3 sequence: CASSPVSYNEQFF. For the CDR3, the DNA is TGTGCCAGCTCACCAGTATCCTACAATGAGCAGTTCTTC.

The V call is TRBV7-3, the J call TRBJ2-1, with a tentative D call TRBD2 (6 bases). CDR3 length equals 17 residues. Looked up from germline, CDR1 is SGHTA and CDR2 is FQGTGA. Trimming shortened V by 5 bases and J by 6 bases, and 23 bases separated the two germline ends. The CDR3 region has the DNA TGTGCCAGCAGCGTTAATCCCTCGGGACTGGGGGGCAATGAGCAGTTCTTC. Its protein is CASSVNPSGLGGNEQFF. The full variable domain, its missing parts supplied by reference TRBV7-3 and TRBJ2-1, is GAGVSQTPSNKVTEKGKYVELRCDPISGHTALYWYRQSLGQGPEFLIYFQGTGAADDSGLPNDRFFAVRPEGSVSTLKIQRTERGDSAVYLCASSVNPSGLGGNEQFFGPGTRLTVL.

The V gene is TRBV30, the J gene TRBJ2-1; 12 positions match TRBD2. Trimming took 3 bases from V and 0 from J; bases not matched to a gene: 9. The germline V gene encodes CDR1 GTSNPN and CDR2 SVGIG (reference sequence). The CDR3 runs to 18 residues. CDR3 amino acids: CAWRVPGLAGRSYNEQFF. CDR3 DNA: TGTGCCTGGAGAGTCCCGGGACTAGCGGGCCGCTCCTACAATGAGCAGTTCTTC.

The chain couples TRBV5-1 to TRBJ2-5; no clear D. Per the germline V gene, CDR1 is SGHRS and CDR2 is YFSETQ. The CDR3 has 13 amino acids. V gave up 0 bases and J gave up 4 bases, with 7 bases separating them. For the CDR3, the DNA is TGCGCCAGCAGCTTGGAGAGGCGAGAGACCCAGTACTTC. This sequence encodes CASSLERRETQYF.

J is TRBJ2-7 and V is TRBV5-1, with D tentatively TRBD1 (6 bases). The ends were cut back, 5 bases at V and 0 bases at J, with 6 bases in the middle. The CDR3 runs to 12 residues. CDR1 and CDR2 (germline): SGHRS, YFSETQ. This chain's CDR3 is CASRDSSYEQYF. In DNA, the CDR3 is TGCGCCAGCAGGGACAGCTCCTACGAGCAGTACTTC.

The CDR3 DNA sequence: TGTGCCAGCAGTTGGGACAGGGATAATTCACCCCTCCACTTT. As protein: CASSWDRDNSPLHF. The V call is TRBV27, the J call TRBJ1-6, with 9 bases lining up with TRBD1. The J segment lost 5 bases and the V segment lost 4 bases, leaving 0 bases of the junction unmatched. Germline V gene sequence: CDR1 MNHEY, CDR2 SMNVEV (reference sequence). The CDR3 is made up of 14 amino acids.

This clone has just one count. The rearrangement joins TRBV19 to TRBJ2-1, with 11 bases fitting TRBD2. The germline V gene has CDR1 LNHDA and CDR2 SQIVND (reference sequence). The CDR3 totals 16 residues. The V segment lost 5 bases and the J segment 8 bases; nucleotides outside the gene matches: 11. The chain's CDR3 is CASSPKEASGRHEQFF. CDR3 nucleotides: TGTGCCAGTAGTCCAAAAGAGGCTAGCGGGAGGCATGAGCAGTTCTTC.

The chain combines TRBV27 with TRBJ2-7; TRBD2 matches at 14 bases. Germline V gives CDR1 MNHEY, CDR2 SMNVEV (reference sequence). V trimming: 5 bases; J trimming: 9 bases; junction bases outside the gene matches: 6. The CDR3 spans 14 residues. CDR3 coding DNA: TGTGCCAGCAGTGGGACTAGCGGGAGAATGAGGCAGTACTTC. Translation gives CASSGTSGRMRQYF.

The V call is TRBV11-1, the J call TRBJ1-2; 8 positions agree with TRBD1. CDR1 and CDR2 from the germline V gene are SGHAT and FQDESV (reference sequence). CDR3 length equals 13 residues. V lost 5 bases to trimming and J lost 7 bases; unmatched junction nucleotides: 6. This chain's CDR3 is CASSADRESGYTF. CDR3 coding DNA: TGTGCCAGCAGCGCGGACAGGGAAAGTGGCTACACCTTC.

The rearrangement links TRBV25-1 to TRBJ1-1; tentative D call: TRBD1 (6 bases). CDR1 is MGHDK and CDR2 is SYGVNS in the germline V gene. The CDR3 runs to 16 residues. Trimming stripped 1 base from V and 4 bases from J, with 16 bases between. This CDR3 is CASSEFVGLGGTEAFF. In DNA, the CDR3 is TGTGCCAGCAGTGAATTCGTAGGATTAGGGGGCACTGAAGCTTTCTTT.